What follows are 9 T cell receptor beta chains derived from one specimen sequenced in a study of shared clonotypes between healthy human individuals. This table comes from immunoSEQ multiplex PCR, and its TCRdb copy is limited to in-frame clones, with some not included. Found here are about 2.4 million clones, just over 90% of them singletons; the top ten hold more than 0.12%. Sequencing was carried out using naive CD4+ T cells sorted from blood. Noted subset: CD45RA+ positively selected. The source of these receptors is a man between 18 and 29 years old in good health.

The chain has TRBV29-1 and TRBJ1-1; D unresolved. This CDR3 has 12 residues. Germline values: CDR1 SQVTM, CDR2 ANQGSEA. Trimming cost V 5 bases and J 2 bases, with 9 bases left between them. Written as DNA, the CDR3 is TGCAGCGTTAGGCCTGGAAACACTGAAGCTTTCTTT. Its translation: CSVRPGNTEAFF.

V is TRBV19 and J is TRBJ1-1; D gene ambiguous. Germline V gene data show CDR1 as LNHDA and CDR2 as SQIVND (reference sequence). This CDR3 contains 13 residues. Trimming took off 5 bases at V and 2 bases at J, with 9 bases between the two ends. The chain's CDR3 is CASSVKRNTEAFF. The CDR3 bases are TGTGCCAGTAGTGTTAAACGAAACACTGAAGCTTTCTTT.

This clone has just one count. V gene TRBV19 combines with J gene TRBJ2-7; D unclear. V lost 1 base, J lost 5 bases, and 15 bases lay in between. The CDR3 spans 15 residues. CDR1 is LNHDA, CDR2 SQIVND, per germline (reference sequence). Here the CDR3 reads CASSIGAPRVNEQYF. The CDR3 DNA sequence: TGTGCCAGTAGTATAGGGGCGCCTCGGGTGAACGAGCAGTACTTC. The complete variable domain, with remaining parts taken from reference TRBV19 and TRBJ2-7, reads DGGITQSPKYLFRKEGQNVTLSCEQNLNHDAMYWYRQDPGQGLRLIYYSQIVNDFQKGDIAEGYSVSREKKESFPLTVTSAQKNPTAFYLCASSIGAPRVNEQYFGPGTRLTVT.

This clone was found once. V gene TRBV10-1 combines with J gene TRBJ2-3, with 9 bases that match TRBD2. The CDR3 runs 16 residues. CDR1 WNHNN and CDR2 SYGVQD come from the germline V gene (reference sequence). With 3 bases clipped from V and 1 base from J, the junction kept 5 bases outside the gene matches. The CDR3 region has the DNA TGCGCCAGCAGTGACCCTAGCGGGAAGGGCACAGATACGCAGTATTTT. This gives the protein CASSDPSGKGTDTQYF.

The chain combines TRBV18 with TRBJ2-1, with D perhaps TRBD1 (6 bases). V shed 0 bases and J shed 8 bases, with 29 bases lying between them. There are 20 residues in the CDR3. Germline values: CDR1 KGHSH, CDR2 LQKENI. CDR3 in amino acids: CASSPPFGGRVGIAVDEQFF. The CDR3 DNA follows: TGTGCCAGCTCACCACCGTTTGGGGGCCGGGTTGGTATCGCAGTTGATGAGCAGTTCTTC.

V is TRBV27 and J is TRBJ1-1; no definite D call. Germline values: CDR1 MNHEY, CDR2 SMNVEV (reference sequence). The CDR3 contains 12 residues. The ends were cut back, 11 bases at V and 1 base at J, with 11 bases in the middle. The CDR3 region has the DNA TGTGCCCTAAGGCCCCCGAACACTGAAGCTTTCTTT. Its protein product is CALRPPNTEAFF.

Turning to this clone: Other DNA sequences of this sample code for an identical CDR3. The chain links TRBV10-3 to TRBJ2-7, with 9 bases aligning to TRBD1. V dropped 7 bases and J dropped 0; count of bases not matched to a gene: 7. CDR1 is ENHRY and CDR2 is SYGVKD in the germline V gene. This CDR3 comprises 15 residues. The CDR3 DNA follows: TGTGCCATCACCCCGGGACAGGGTAGCTCCTACGAGCAGTACTTC. As protein: CAITPGQGSSYEQYF.

This chain joins TRBV9 and TRBJ2-1; D ambiguous. The V end was cut by 0 bases, the J end by 2 bases, with 9 bases between. CDR1 SGDLS and CDR2 YYNGEE come from the germline V gene. This CDR3 comprises 15 residues. CDR3 DNA: TGTGCCAGCAGCGTAGGGCGCCTACCCTACAATGAGCAGTTCTTC. This translates into CASSVGRLPYNEQFF.

The rearrangement uses TRBV30 and TRBJ1-2, with D perhaps matching TRBD1 (6 bases). This CDR3 has 12 residues. Germline V CDR1 and CDR2: GTSNPN, SVGIG (reference sequence). The CDR3 spells CAHWTVNYGYTF. In nucleotides, the CDR3 is TGTGCACATTGGACAGTCAACTATGGCTACACCTTC.